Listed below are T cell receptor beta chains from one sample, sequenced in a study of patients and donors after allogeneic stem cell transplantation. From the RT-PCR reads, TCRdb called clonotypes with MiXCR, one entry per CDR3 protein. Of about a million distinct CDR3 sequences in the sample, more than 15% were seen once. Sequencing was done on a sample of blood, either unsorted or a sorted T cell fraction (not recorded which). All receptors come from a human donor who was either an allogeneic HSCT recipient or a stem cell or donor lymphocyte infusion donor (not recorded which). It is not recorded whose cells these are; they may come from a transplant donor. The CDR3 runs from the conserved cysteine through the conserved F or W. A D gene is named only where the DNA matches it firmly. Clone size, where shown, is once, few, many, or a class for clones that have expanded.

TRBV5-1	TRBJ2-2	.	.	CASSLEGELFF	TGCGCCAGCAGCTTGGAGGGGGAGCTGTTTTTT
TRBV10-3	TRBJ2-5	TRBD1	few	CAIGTDREETQYF	TGTGCCATCGGAACCGACAGGGAAGAGACCCAGTACTTC
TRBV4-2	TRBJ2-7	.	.	CASSEYGGAYEQYF	TGTGCCAGCAGCGAATACGGGGGTGCCTACGAGCAGTACTTC
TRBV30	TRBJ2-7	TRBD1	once	CAWKETGTAHYEQYF	TGTGCCTGGAAAGAAACCGGGACAGCACACTACGAGCAGTACTTC
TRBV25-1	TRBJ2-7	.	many	CASSEPGGRSPYEQYF	TGTGCCAGCAGTGAACCAGGCGGCAGGAGCCCCTACGAGCAGTACTTC
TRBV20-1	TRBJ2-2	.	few	CSARRGASGTGELFF	TGCAGTGCTAGACGGGGGGCATCGGGCACCGGGGAGCTGTTTTTT
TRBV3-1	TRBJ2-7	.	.	CASSHKAGQYF	TGTGCCAGCAGCCACAAAGCCGGGCAGTACTTC
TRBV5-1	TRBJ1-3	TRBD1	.	CASSFGTGGFSGNTIYF	TGCGCCAGCAGCTTCGGGACAGGGGGATTCTCTGGAAACACCATATATTTT
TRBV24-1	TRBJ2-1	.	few	CATCHGEQFF	TGTGCCACCTGCCACGGGGAGCAGTTCTTC
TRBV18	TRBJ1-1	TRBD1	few	CASSPQFQDRGAFF	TGTGCCAGCTCACCACAGTTTCAGGACAGGGGGGCTTTCTTT
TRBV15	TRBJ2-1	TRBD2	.	CATSRDRGSGGLNEQFF	TGTGCCACCAGCAGAGATCGGGGTAGCGGGGGGCTTAATGAGCAGTTCTTC
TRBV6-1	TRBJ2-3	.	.	CASTRGARTDTQYF	TGTGCCAGCACTAGAGGGGCCCGCACAGATACGCAGTATTTT
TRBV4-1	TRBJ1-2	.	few	CASSQGRRANYGYTF	TGCGCCAGCAGCCAAGGGCGACGAGCTAACTATGGCTACACCTTC
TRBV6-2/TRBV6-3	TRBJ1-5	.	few	CASSYRTQSQPQHF	TGTGCCAGCAGTTACCGGACACAAAGTCAGCCCCAGCATTTT
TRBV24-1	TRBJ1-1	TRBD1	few	CATSDWGQGRTEAFF	TGTGCCACCAGTGATTGGGGACAGGGTCGGACTGAAGCTTTCTTT
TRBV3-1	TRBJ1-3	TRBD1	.	CASSVGRDRIGNTIYF	TGTGCCAGCAGCGTCGGACGGGACAGGATTGGAAACACCATATATTTT
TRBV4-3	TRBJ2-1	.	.	CASSQEITGRSGEQFF	TGCGCCAGCAGCCAAGAGATTACAGGGAGGTCTGGTGAGCAGTTCTTC
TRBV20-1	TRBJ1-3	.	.	CSATQGSSGNTIYF	TGCAGTGCTACCCAGGGGTCTTCTGGAAACACCATATATTTT
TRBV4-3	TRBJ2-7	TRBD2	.	CASSQDRLAGEQYF	TGCGCCAGCAGCCAAGATCGACTAGCAGGGGAGCAGTACTTC
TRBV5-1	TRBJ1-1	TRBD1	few	CASSLPGQGQIEAFF	TGCGCCAGCAGCTTACCGGGACAGGGCCAGATTGAAGCTTTCTTT
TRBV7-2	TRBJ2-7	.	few	CASSVTGGPSYEQYF	TGTGCCAGCAGCGTGACGGGGGGCCCTTCCTACGAGCAGTACTTC
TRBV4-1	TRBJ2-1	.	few	CASSQETEQFF	TGCGCCAGCAGCCAAGAAACCGAGCAGTTCTTC
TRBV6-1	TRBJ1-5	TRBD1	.	CASCMGQGANQPQHF	TGTGCCAGCTGCATGGGGCAGGGGGCCAATCAGCCCCAGCATTTT
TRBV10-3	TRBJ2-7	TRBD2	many	CAISVRLAGVTNEQYF	TGTGCCATCAGTGTACGACTAGCGGGGGTTACCAACGAGCAGTACTTC
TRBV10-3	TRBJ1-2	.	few	CATSGSYGYTF	TGTGCCACTTCGGGAAGCTATGGCTACACCTTC
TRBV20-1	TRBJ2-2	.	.	CSARGERISSGELFF	TGCAGTGCGAGAGGGGAGAGGATTTCATCCGGGGAGCTGTTTTTT
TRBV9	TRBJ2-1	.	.	CASSARQGSYNEQFF	TGTGCCAGCAGCGCCCGACAAGGCTCCTACAATGAGCAGTTCTTC
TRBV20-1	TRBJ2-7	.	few	CSARGDPGDGASYEQYF	TGCAGTGCTAGAGGTGATCCAGGTGACGGGGCCTCCTACGAGCAGTACTTC
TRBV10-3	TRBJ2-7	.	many	CAISDLPNEQYF	TGTGCCATCAGTGACCTCCCGAACGAGCAGTACTTC
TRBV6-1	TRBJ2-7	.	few	CASLDTDSYEQYF	TGTGCCAGCTTAGACACGGACTCCTACGAGCAGTACTTC
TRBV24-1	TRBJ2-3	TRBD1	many	CATSDTGTGGTDTQYF	TGTGCCACCAGTGACACCGGGACAGGGGGGACAGATACGCAGTATTTT
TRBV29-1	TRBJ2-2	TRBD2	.	CSVEATSLGELFF	TGCAGCGTTGAGGCGACTAGCCTGGGGGAGCTGTTTTTT
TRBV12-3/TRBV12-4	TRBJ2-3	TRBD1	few	CASSLRGDRVTDTQYF	TGTGCCAGCAGCCTAAGGGGGGACAGGGTGACAGATACGCAGTATTTT
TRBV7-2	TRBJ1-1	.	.	CASESGALNTEAFF	TGTGCCAGCGAGTCGGGGGCTCTGAACACTGAAGCTTTCTTT
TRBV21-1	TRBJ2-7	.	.	CASSKEEAESSYEQYF	TGTGCCAGCAGCAAAGAGGAAGCGGAGAGCTCCTACGAGCAGTACTTC
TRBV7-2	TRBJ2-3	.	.	CASSSTGFSTDTQYF	TGTGCCAGCAGCTCGACCGGCTTTAGCACAGATACGCAGTATTTT
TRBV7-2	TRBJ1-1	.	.	CASSLQPWGTEAFF	TGTGCCAGCAGCTTACAACCTTGGGGTACTGAAGCTTTCTTT
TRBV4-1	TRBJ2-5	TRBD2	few	CASSQLAGGRETQYF	TGCGCCAGCAGCCAACTAGCGGGGGGGCGCGAGACCCAGTACTTC
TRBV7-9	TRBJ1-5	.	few	CASSLGSSALEPQHF	TGTGCCAGCAGCTTGGGGTCCAGCGCTTTGGAGCCCCAGCATTTT
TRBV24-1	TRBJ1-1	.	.	CATSDGTLGTEAFF	TGTGCCACCAGTGATGGGACCCTGGGGACTGAAGCTTTCTTT
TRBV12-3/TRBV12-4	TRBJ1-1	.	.	CASSGRVQANTEAFF	TGTGCCAGCAGCGGCCGTGTCCAGGCCAACACTGAAGCTTTCTTT
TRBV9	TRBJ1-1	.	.	CASSEGHRQGHEAFF	TGTGCCAGCAGCGAGGGTCATCGGCAGGGTCATGAAGCTTTCTTT
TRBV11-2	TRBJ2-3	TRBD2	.	CASSLWGVGAGVTDTQYF	TGTGCCAGCAGCTTATGGGGGGTGGGCGCGGGAGTCACAGATACGCAGTATTTT
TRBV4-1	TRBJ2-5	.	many	CASSQEGTGVVETQYF	TGCGCCAGCAGCCAAGAAGGGACGGGGGTCGTGGAGACCCAGTACTTC
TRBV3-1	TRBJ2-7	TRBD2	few	CASSKRGGSVSSYEQYF	TGTGCCAGCAGCAAACGAGGCGGGAGCGTCAGCTCCTACGAGCAGTACTTC
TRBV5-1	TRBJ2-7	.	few	CASSSRDARASNEQYF	TGCGCCAGCAGCTCCCGGGACGCCAGGGCGAGTAACGAGCAGTACTTC
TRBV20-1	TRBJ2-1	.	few	CSATQGGEQFF	TGCAGTGCAACGCAGGGCGGTGAGCAGTTCTTC
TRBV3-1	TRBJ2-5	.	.	CASSQGRPQYF	TGTGCCAGCAGCCAAGGGAGGCCCCAGTACTTC
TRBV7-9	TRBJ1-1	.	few	CASSLPFFEAFF	TGTGCCAGCAGCCTCCCCTTTTTTGAAGCTTTCTTT
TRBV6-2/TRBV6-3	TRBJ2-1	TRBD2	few	CASRGPSGSGNEQFF	TGTGCCAGCAGGGGCCCTAGCGGGAGTGGGAATGAGCAGTTCTTC
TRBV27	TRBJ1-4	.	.	CASSPGGQGEGEKLFF	TGTGCCAGCAGTCCTGGGGGGCAGGGTGAGGGTGAAAAACTGTTTTTT
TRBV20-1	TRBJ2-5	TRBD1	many	CSATGQGPQETQYF	TGCAGTGCTACGGGACAGGGCCCCCAAGAGACCCAGTACTTC
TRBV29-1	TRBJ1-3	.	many	CSASVEGRNTIYF	TGCAGCGCATCCGTGGAAGGACGAAACACCATATATTTT
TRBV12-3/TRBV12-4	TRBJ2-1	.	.	CASSLTGRSYNEQFF	TGTGCCAGCAGTTTGACAGGACGCTCCTACAATGAGCAGTTCTTC
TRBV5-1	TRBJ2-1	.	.	CASSLTAGSGNEQFF	TGCGCCAGCAGCTTGACGGCGGGGTCAGGCAATGAGCAGTTCTTC